This T cell receptor (beta chain) was sequenced in a study of blood T cell repertoires in COVID-19 (dated by TCRdb to 2019 to 2021). For the wider study: Samples from collaborators originated in the United States, Italy and Spain and spanned both the acute and convalescent phases of COVID-19. The material from the prospective study consisted of cDNA or gDNA derived from T cells, B-cell-depleted T cells, or PBMCs. Deeply sampled blood TCRbeta repertoires from subjects exposed to, actively infected with, or recovered from COVID-19 were included in the dataset. The repertoires were released in a freely available public database meant as a resource for research on the immune response to SARS-CoV-2. Samples were obtained from the ongoing ImmuneRACE study (first 160 participants) and from some 1,300 subjects provided by 6 global collaborators. Sample metadata almost always included a de-identified subject ID, COVID-19 status, age in years and sex. Where HLA class I and class II types were available, the types were taken from metadata supplied by the sample provider, not from assay-based typing.

The immunoSEQ Assay, a bias-controlled multiplex PCR, was used to amplify TCRbeta CDR3 regions from genomic DNA. Per the authors' processing: The number of nucleated cells in each sample was estimated from the amplification of reference gene primers within the assay. Sequence reads were collapsed and filtered to measure the absolute abundance of every unique TCRbeta CDR3 rearrangement. For each sample, productive Simpson clonality was calculated as the square root of Simpson's diversity index across productive rearrangements. Imported from immuneACCESS, the table was reduced by TCRdb to in-frame sequences with V and J called. These copies leave out some clones; in studies compared against another copy, an unresolved V gene accounts for under half, and the cause of the remainder is not known. V and J calls and clone size are those listed in that table; D and trimming were worked out from the DNA. Counted in this sample were about 190,000 clones; about 84% of them appeared once. About 5% of the sample is in the top ten clones.

As for this clone: The antigen this receptor binds is unknown. Base qualities are not recorded, but no much larger clone differs from it by a single base.

Beyond this particular receptor, the publication reports: How much clinical and demographic metadata was included differed by source and by participant, and the metadata was provided uncurated.

The collaborating institutions used their own protocols to collect whole blood in K2EDTA tubes. For TCRbeta analysis, collaborator samples were shipped as frozen whole blood, as isolated PBMCs, or as DNA extracted from either sample type. Trimming accounts for 3 bases at V and 1 base at J, while the number of junction bases matched to no gene is 4. CDR1 and CDR2 (GTSNPN, SVGIG) derive from the germline V gene (reference sequence). Inclusive of the bounding cysteine and phenylalanine, the CDR3 is 14 residues long. The retained sequence is limited to the CDR3, 42 bases, with the frame set at the first base.

Sequenced sample: peripheral blood. The chain is encoded by TRBV30 joined to TRBJ1-1; TRBD1 fits 8 bases in the junction. The TCR originated in a woman in her thirties with acute or convalescent COVID-19. The CDR3 in this case is CAWRAGTGNTEAFF. The nucleotide sequence reads as follows: TGTGCCTGGAGAGCCGGGACAGGGAACACTGAAGCTTTCTTT.